Each of the 19 T cell receptor beta chains below was sequenced from the same sample in a study of shared clonotypes between healthy human individuals. Clones were sequenced by immunoSEQ multiplex PCR, and TCRdb holds only the in-frame ones, with some missing. This table holds some 1,400,000 clones, roughly 96% found once. Sequencing was performed on naive CD4+ T cells sorted from blood. Subset in this sample: CD45RA+ positively selected. These receptors were obtained from a young man in good health.

This clone has only one observation. The rearrangement joins TRBV28 to TRBJ2-3; 7 bases map to TRBD1. The germline gives CDR1 MDHEN, CDR2 SYDVKM. CDR3 length equals 16 residues. V shed 2 bases and J 2 bases; nucleotides not matched to a gene: 7. CDR3 sequence reads: CASSLGQGVSTDTQYF. Written as DNA, the CDR3 is TGTGCCAGCAGTTTAGGCCAGGGGGTATCCACAGATACGCAGTATTTT.

The chain is built from TRBV5-4 and TRBJ2-2, with D hard to call. V lost 4 bases to trimming and J lost 7 bases, with 20 bases between them. The length of the CDR3 is 16 residues. CDR1 and CDR2 (germline): SGHNT, YYREEE (reference sequence). The CDR3: CASSRGRTNFGGELFF. The CDR3 DNA sequence: TGTGCCAGCAGCCGAGGAAGGACCAACTTCGGCGGGGAGCTGTTTTTT. Full variable domain (rest looked up from reference TRBV5-4 and TRBJ2-2): ETGVTQSPTHLIKTRGQQVTLRCSSQSGHNTVSWYQQALGQGPQFIFQYYREEENGRGNFPPRFSGLQFPNYSSELNVNALELDDSALYLCASSRGRTNFGGELFFGEGSRLTVL.

The chain is built from TRBV7-2 and TRBJ2-7, with 8 bases lining up with TRBD2. The CDR3 spans 12 residues. V trimming: 6 bases; J trimming: 12 bases; junction bases outside the gene matches: 10. CDR1 is SGHTA, CDR2 FQGNSA, per germline. This CDR3 is CASSFSGDRMYF. The CDR3 DNA is TGTGCCAGCAGTTTTAGCGGGGACCGAATGTACTTC.

The chain joins TRBV2 to TRBJ1-2, with D possibly matching TRBD1 (6 bases). The germline V gene has CDR1 SNHLY and CDR2 FYNNEI. Trimming took 6 bases from V and 8 from J, leaving 22 bases between them. This CDR3 comprises 15 residues. The CDR3 region is CASRRKPDSIQGYTF. The CDR3 coding sequence is TGTGCCAGCAGACGCAAACCGGACAGCATCCAGGGCTACACCTTC.

The V call is TRBV11-3, the J call TRBJ2-1; perhaps TRBD2 as D (5 bases). The CDR3 runs 13 residues. The ends were cut back, 2 bases at V and 7 bases at J, with 9 bases in the middle. CDR1 and CDR2 (germline): SGHNT, YENEEA. The DNA of the CDR3 is TGTGCCAGCAGCTTAAGGAGGAGAAATGAGCAGTTCTTC. This codes for CASSLRRRNEQFF.

A note on this clone: The same CDR3 also results from other DNA sequences found in this sample. The rearrangement uses TRBV7-9 and TRBJ2-7, with TRBD2 identical over 13 bases. The CDR3 sequence is 15 residues long. The V and J ends lost 3 bases and 1 base, in that order; junction bases with no gene match: 0. Germline V gives CDR1 SEHNR, CDR2 FQNEAQ (reference sequence). For the CDR3, the DNA is TGTGCCAGCAGCTTGGGACTAGCGGGGTCCTACGAGCAGTACTTC. Translation: CASSLGLAGSYEQYF.

The genes are TRBV5-1 and TRBJ1-1, with no clear D. V was cut by 0 bases and J by 2 bases, with 11 bases left in between. The germline CDR1 and CDR2 sequences are SGHRS and YFSETQ. The CDR3 is 15 amino acids. Here the CDR3 reads CASSLARTLNTEAFF. In nucleotides, the CDR3 is TGCGCCAGCAGCTTGGCGCGGACCTTAAACACTGAAGCTTTCTTT.

Concerning this clone itself: The same CDR3 arises from other DNA sequences in this sample as well. The genes are TRBV11-3 and TRBJ2-6; the D gene is possibly TRBD2 (5 bases). The germline V gene encodes CDR1 SGHNT and CDR2 YENEEA. The CDR3 is 15 amino acids. V was clipped by 1 base and J by 1 base, with 5 bases between them. The CDR3 region is CASSLGGSGANVLTF. The CDR3 nucleotides read TGTGCCAGCAGCTTAGGAGGGTCTGGGGCCAACGTCCTGACTTTC. Looking up the rest from reference TRBV11-3 and TRBJ2-6 gives the full variable domain: EAGVVQSPRYKIIEKKQPVAFWCNPISGHNTLYWYLQNLGQGPELLIRYENEEAVDDSQLPKDRFSAERLKGVDSTLKIQPAELGDSAVYLCASSLGGSGANVLTFGAGSRLTVL.

The CDR3, as DNA: TGTGCCAGCAGCCATGAGTGGGCCGGGACAGGGAATGGCTACACCTTC. It codes for CASSHEWAGTGNGYTF. The chain is built from TRBV5-5 and TRBJ1-2; 9 bases are shared with TRBD1. Germline V gives CDR1 SGHKS, CDR2 YYEKEE (reference sequence). The CDR3 covers 16 residues. Trimming took 4 bases from V and 6 from J; bases not matched to a gene: 13. The variable domain in full, completed from reference TRBV5-5 and TRBJ1-2, reads DAGVTQSPTHLIKTRGQQVTLRCSPISGHKSVSWYQQVLGQGPQFIFQYYEKEERGRGNFPDRFSARQFPNYSSELNVNALLLGDSALYLCASSHEWAGTGNGYTFGSGTRLTVV.

This clone was recorded only once. The chain employs TRBV28 and TRBJ2-6; no definite D call. Trimming shortened V by 8 bases and J by 3 bases, and 8 bases separated the two germline ends. CDR3 length: 13 amino acids. Per the germline V gene, CDR1 is MDHEN and CDR2 is SYDVKM. The CDR3 here is CASLLRGANVLTF. The CDR3 DNA is TGTGCCAGCCTATTGCGTGGGGCCAACGTCCTGACTTTC.

V gene TRBV5-1 combines with J gene TRBJ1-4, with TRBD1 identical over 10 bases. Trimming took 4 bases from V and 8 from J; bases not matched to a gene: 5. The CDR3 is made up of 14 amino acids. CDR1 is SGHRS, CDR2 YFSETQ, per germline. In DNA, the CDR3 is TGCGCCAGCAGCCCCCGGGACAGGGGCGAAAAACTGTTTTTT. As protein: CASSPRDRGEKLFF. Using reference TRBV5-1 and TRBJ1-4 for the parts outside the CDR3, the full variable domain is KAGVTQTPRYLIKTRGQQVTLSCSPISGHRSVSWYQQTPGQGLQFLFEYFSETQRNKGNFPGRFSGRQFSNSRSEMNVSTLELGDSALYLCASSPRDRGEKLFFGSGTQLSVL.

The chain couples TRBV7-7 to TRBJ2-5; 7 positions agree with TRBD2. The CDR3 sequence is 15 residues long. The germline V gene has CDR1 SSHAT and CDR2 FNYEAQ (reference sequence). J lost 1 base, V lost 5 bases, and 7 bases had no gene match. CDR3 protein: CASSQYPGGQETQYF. CDR3 in DNA: TGTGCCAGCAGCCAATACCCGGGGGGCCAAGAGACCCAGTACTTC. Filled out from reference TRBV7-7 and TRBJ2-5, the complete variable domain reads GAGVSQSPRYKVTKRGQDVTLRCDPISSHATLYWYQQALGQGPEFLTYFNYEAQPDKSGLPSDRFSAERPEGSISTLTIQRTEQRDSAMYRCASSQYPGGQETQYFGPGTRLLVL.

The V and J genes are TRBV9 and TRBJ2-7; 9 nucleotides align to TRBD2. CDR1 is SGDLS, CDR2 YYNGEE, per germline. CDR3 length: 19 amino acids. V was pared by 0 bases and J by 6 bases, with 19 bases of the junction left unmatched. CDR3 nucleotide sequence: TGTGCCAGCAGCGTAGCCCCTAGTCAGTTACCTAGCGGGAAGATCGAGCAGTACTTC. Its translation: CASSVAPSQLPSGKIEQYF.

The gene calls are TRBV10-3 and TRBJ1-1, with D uncertain. The CDR3 has 15 residues. Trimming took off 7 bases at V and 4 bases at J, with 19 bases between the two ends. Germline loops: CDR1 ENHRY, CDR2 SYGVKD. The CDR3 here is CAIKDADSEGTEAFF. CDR3 DNA: TGTGCCATCAAGGACGCGGACTCGGAGGGCACTGAAGCTTTCTTT.

CDR3 nucleotides: TGTGCCAGCAGAGGGACAGGTCGGCTGTATGGCTACACCTTC. The encoded protein is CASRGTGRLYGYTF. The chain has TRBV7-2 and TRBJ1-2; 8 nucleotides agree with TRBD1. This CDR3 is 14 amino acids long. Per germline, CDR1 SGHTA and CDR2 FQGNSA. V gave up 6 bases and J gave up 5 bases; unmatched junction bases: 8.

The rearrangement uses TRBV6-5 and TRBJ1-1; D unresolved. Germline assignment: CDR1 MNHEY and CDR2 SVGAGI. The V end was cut by 7 bases, the J end by 0 bases, with 15 bases between. The CDR3 is 15 residues long. The DNA for the CDR3 is TGTGCCAGCATGATGACTGTCATAATGAACACTGAAGCTTTCTTT. Translated: CASMMTVIMNTEAFF.

V and J are TRBV11-3 and TRBJ2-1; 10 bases agree with TRBD2. CDR3 size: 18 residues. J gave up 1 base and V 4 bases, and 10 bases lay outside the gene matches. CDR1 is SGHNT, CDR2 YENEEA, per germline. The CDR3 bases are TGTGCCAGCAGCTCGGGCGCGCTAGCGGGAGTGTCCTACAATGAGCAGTTCTTC. Translation: CASSSGALAGVSYNEQFF.

The gene calls are TRBV11-1 and TRBJ2-7, with 10 bases that match TRBD1. The CDR3 extends over 14 amino acids. Unmatched junction bases numbered 5, after V lost 5 bases and J lost 4 bases. Germline CDR1 and CDR2: SGHAT and FQDESV (reference sequence). CDR3 bases: TGTGCCAGCAGCACTGGACAGGGGGGGTACGAGCAGTACTTC. Its protein is CASSTGQGGYEQYF.

This chain links TRBV29-1 with TRBJ2-2; 7 nucleotides align to TRBD2. The CDR3 loop spans 12 amino acids. V was pared by 4 bases and J by 6 bases, with 2 bases of the junction left unmatched. Germline CDR1 SQVTM, CDR2 ANQGSEA. This chain's CDR3 is CSVGGGAGELFF. The CDR3 DNA follows: TGCAGCGTTGGGGGAGGGGCCGGGGAGCTGTTTTTT.